What follows are 31 T cell receptor beta chains derived from one specimen sequenced in a study of cytomegalovirus exposure and HLA in healthy donors. The study ran its PCR with 60 Vbeta and 13 Jbeta primers. Some clones are missing from TCRdb's copy, which holds only in-frame ones; the method was immunoSEQ multiplex PCR. Of more than 150,000 clones listed, 80% are singletons. Sequencing was carried out using PBMCs. All receptors derive from a girl aged 10 to 17 in good health and CMV-seropositive.

The count of this clone is one. The V call is TRBV11-2, the J call TRBJ2-1; a possible D gene is TRBD2 (6 bases). CDR1 SGHAT and CDR2 FQNNGV come from the germline V gene. Trimming stripped 2 bases from V and 4 bases from J, with 21 bases between. There are 18 residues in the CDR3. DNA of the CDR3: TGTGCCAGCAGCTTAAGTTATGGAGGGGCCGACCAGTACAATGAGCAGTTCTTC. Translating gives CASSLSYGGADQYNEQFF. Full variable domain (remainder filled in from reference TRBV11-2 and TRBJ2-1): EAGVAQSPRYKIIEKRQSVAFWCNPISGHATLYWYQQILGQGPKLLIQFQNNGVVDDSQLPKDRFSAERLKGVDSTLKIQPAKLEDSAVYLCASSLSYGGADQYNEQFFGPGTRLTVL.

The gene calls are TRBV28 and TRBJ1-5; weak D call: TRBD1 (6 bases). V was shortened by 4 bases and J by 6 bases, with 16 bases between the two germline ends. The CDR3 contains 15 residues. Germline values: CDR1 MDHEN, CDR2 SYDVKM. The CDR3 sequence: CASSSIQGRGQPQHF. The CDR3 region has the DNA TGTGCCAGCAGTTCAATACAGGGAAGGGGTCAGCCCCAGCATTTT.

This clone was seen just once. The V call is TRBV10-3, the J call TRBJ1-2, with 9 bases lining up with TRBD1. The CDR3 has 13 amino acids. V shed 5 bases and J 8 bases; nucleotides not matched to a gene: 6. Germline assignment: CDR1 ENHRY and CDR2 SYGVKD. CDR3 coding DNA: TGTGCCATCAGTAGGGGACAGGGTTACGGCTACACCTTC. Its translation is CAISRGQGYGYTF.

The chain recombines TRBV27 with TRBJ1-5; D call uncertain. This CDR3 contains 17 residues. The V and J ends lost 3 bases and 6 bases respectively, with 21 bases between them. Per the germline V gene, CDR1 is MNHEY and CDR2 is SMNVEV (reference sequence). The CDR3 bases are TGTGCCAGCAGTTTGATTGCGAGTTTATATCGGGGTCAGCCCCAGCATTTT. It yields the protein CASSLIASLYRGQPQHF.

This rearrangement joins TRBV5-4 to TRBJ2-5; 9 bases fit TRBD2. This CDR3 is 14 amino acids long. J gave up 4 bases and V 4 bases, and 5 bases lay outside the gene matches. Germline V gene sequence: CDR1 SGHNT, CDR2 YYREEE (reference sequence). CDR3 amino acids: CASSILAGGETQYF. DNA of the CDR3: TGTGCCAGCAGCATACTAGCGGGCGGAGAGACCCAGTACTTC.

The chain couples TRBV29-1 to TRBJ2-5, with 9 bases fitting TRBD2. This CDR3 region has 15 residues. V trimming: 2 bases; J trimming: 2 bases; junction bases outside the gene matches: 6. In germline, CDR1 is SQVTM, CDR2 ANQGSEA. CDR3 DNA: TGCAGCGTTGAAAGACTAGCGGAGATACAAGAGACCCAGTACTTC. It yields the protein CSVERLAEIQETQYF.

The chain carries TRBV6-1 and TRBJ2-6; 10 bases are a match to TRBD1. The CDR3 is made up of 17 amino acids. From germline, CDR1 is MNHNS and CDR2 SASEGT. The ends lost 4 bases at V and 0 bases at J; junction bases unmatched: 3. This chain's CDR3 is CASSVRDRGSGANVLTF. The CDR3 nucleotides are TGTGCCAGCAGTGTTAGGGACAGGGGCTCTGGGGCCAACGTCCTGACTTTC.

The chain carries TRBV18 and TRBJ2-1; D may be TRBD2 (6 bases). From germline, CDR1 is KGHSH and CDR2 LQKENI. With 4 bases removed from V and 5 bases from J, the gap between germline ends came to 9 bases. The CDR3 runs to 13 residues. Written as DNA, the CDR3 is TGTGCCAGCTCACTGACTAGTGACAATGAGCAGTTCTTC. Its translation is CASSLTSDNEQFF.

This clone was observed a single time. The V call is TRBV18, the J call TRBJ2-5; D may be TRBD1 (6 bases). Germline assignment: CDR1 KGHSH and CDR2 LQKENI. The CDR3 is 15 residues long. V dropped 6 bases and J dropped 4 bases, with 18 bases sitting between them. Here the CDR3 reads CASSPNGQNRETQYF. In DNA form, the CDR3 reads TGTGCCAGCTCCCCCAACGGACAGAACCGAGAGACCCAGTACTTC. The whole variable domain, filled in from reference TRBV18 and TRBJ2-5, reads NAGVMQNPRHLVRRRGQEARLRCSPMKGHSHVYWYRQLPEEGLKFMVYLQKENIIDESGMPKERFSAEFPKEGPSILRIQQVVRGDSAAYFCASSPNGQNRETQYFGPGTRLLVL.

The chain has TRBV15 and TRBJ2-3, with D hard to call. Trimming shortened V by 1 base and J by 3 bases, and 5 bases separated the two germline ends. This CDR3 is 13 amino acids long. The V gene's germline CDR1 is LNHNV and CDR2 YYDKDF (reference sequence). CDR3 DNA: TGTGCCACCAGCAGAGGGCAAACAGATACGCAGTATTTT. Amino acid sequence: CATSRGQTDTQYF.

V is TRBV7-9 and J is TRBJ2-1; 13 bases agree with TRBD2. The CDR3 is made up of 15 amino acids. Germline V gene lookup returns CDR1 SEHNR and CDR2 FQNEAQ (reference sequence). Trimming removed 4 bases from V and 4 bases from J; junction bases left unmatched: 1. For the CDR3, the DNA is TGTGCCAGCAGCTCGACTAGCGGGAGGTACAATGAGCAGTTCTTC. Amino acid sequence: CASSSTSGRYNEQFF. The full variable domain, with the rest looked up from reference TRBV7-9 and TRBJ2-1, is DTGVSQNPRHKITKRGQNVTFRCDPISEHNRLYWYRQTLGQGPEFLTYFQNEAQLEKSRLLSDRFSAERPKGSFSTLEIQRTEQGDSAMYLCASSSTSGRYNEQFFGPGTRLTVL.

The chain uses TRBV5-1 and TRBJ2-7; tentatively, D is TRBD2 (5 bases). V lost 0 bases and J 9 bases, leaving 22 bases between the germline ends. The CDR3 runs 16 residues. From germline, CDR1 is SGHRS and CDR2 YFSETQ. CDR3 DNA sequence: TGCGCCAGCAGCTTGGATTCCGGGAAGACCTACGAGGCGCAGTACTTC. Amino acid sequence: CASSLDSGKTYEAQYF.

This clone was recorded only once. The chain recombines TRBV7-9 with TRBJ2-5; D may be TRBD1 (6 bases). The CDR3 is 15 amino acids. CDR1 is SEHNR and CDR2 is FQNEAQ in the germline V gene (reference sequence). V shed 1 base and J shed 4 bases, with 13 bases lying between them. The DNA of the CDR3 is TGTGCCAGCAGCTTAGGGACAGCCGAAATAGAGACCCAGTACTTC. Protein: CASSLGTAEIETQYF.

This chain joins TRBV19 and TRBJ1-1; the D gene is possibly TRBD1 (5 bases). This CDR3 is built from 15 residues. Trimming stripped 5 bases from V and 7 bases from J, with 20 bases between. Germline CDR1 is LNHDA and CDR2 is SQIVND (reference sequence). The CDR3 reads CASSFPTRGSGEAFF. The CDR3 nucleotides are TGTGCCAGTAGTTTCCCCACAAGGGGTTCCGGTGAAGCTTTCTTT.

This CDR3 is CASSPPSGGNGYTF. CDR3 nucleotides: TGTGCCAGCAGCCCGCCCTCAGGAGGGAATGGCTACACCTTC. V is TRBV11-2 and J is TRBJ1-2; D not certain. Trimming stripped 5 bases from V and 6 bases from J, with 16 bases between. There are 14 residues in the CDR3. From germline, CDR1 is SGHAT and CDR2 FQNNGV.

The chain has TRBV19 and TRBJ1-5; 8 bases line up with TRBD1. The CDR3 spans 15 residues. Unmatched junction bases numbered 10, after V lost 5 bases and J lost 7 bases. Germline CDR1 is LNHDA and CDR2 is SQIVND (reference sequence). The CDR3 nucleotides read TGTGCCAGTAGTGTCCAACAGGGGGTCAGGCAGCCCCAGCATTTT. Protein sequence: CASSVQQGVRQPQHF. The full variable domain, with the rest looked up from reference TRBV19 and TRBJ1-5, is DGGITQSPKYLFRKEGQNVTLSCEQNLNHDAMYWYRQDPGQGLRLIYYSQIVNDFQKGDIAEGYSVSREKKESFPLTVTSAQKNPTAFYLCASSVQQGVRQPQHFGDGTRLSIL.

The V and J genes are TRBV29-1 and TRBJ1-3; D is undetermined. Deletions cut 0 bases from V and 0 bases from J, with 9 bases between. Germline V CDR1 and CDR2: SQVTM, ANQGSEA. This CDR3 is 15 amino acids long. CDR3 protein: CSVEDSTSSGNTIYF. CDR3 nucleotides: TGCAGCGTTGAAGACTCAACTTCCTCTGGAAACACCATATATTTT.

The chain carries TRBV5-6 and TRBJ1-2, with a tentative D call TRBD1 (6 bases). V gave up 2 bases and J gave up 0 bases, with 11 bases separating them. This CDR3 comprises 15 residues. Germline lookup yields CDR1 SGHDT and CDR2 YYEEEE. CDR3 in DNA: TGTGCCAGCAGCTTCACGGACAGACCTAACTATGGCTACACCTTC. Translated, it gives CASSFTDRPNYGYTF.

The chain joins TRBV6-1 to TRBJ1-1; 8 nucleotides agree with TRBD1. Germline lookup yields CDR1 MNHNS and CDR2 SASEGT. The ends lost 6 bases at V and 4 bases at J; junction bases unmatched: 7. The CDR3 has 14 residues. The CDR3 bases are TGTGCCAGCAGGACAGGGGTAGTGTTCACTGAAGCTTTCTTT. It codes for CASRTGVVFTEAFF.

V usage is TRBV12-5 and J usage is TRBJ1-3, with D maybe TRBD1 (6 bases). CDR1 and CDR2 from the germline V gene are LGHNT and FRNRAP. The CDR3 contains 18 residues. V lost 0 bases and J 2 bases, leaving 17 bases between the germline ends. The CDR3 nucleotides read TGTGCTAGTGGTTTGGTACTCCAACAGGGCGTTACTGGAAACACCATATATTTT. Encoded protein: CASGLVLQQGVTGNTIYF.

The V call is TRBV6-5, the J call TRBJ2-1; 8 bases map to TRBD1. CDR1 and CDR2 (germline): MNHEY, SVGAGI. This CDR3 is 14 amino acids long. The trim removed 6 bases at V and 9 bases at J, leaving 10 bases unmatched. The DNA for the CDR3 is TGTGCCAGCAGAATAACGCCAGGGACAGGTGAGCAGTTCTTC. Encoded protein: CASRITPGTGEQFF.

J is TRBJ2-1 and V is TRBV2, with 7 bases fitting TRBD2. V gave up 5 bases and J gave up 0 bases; unmatched junction bases: 10. The CDR3 runs to 17 residues. The germline V gene encodes CDR1 SNHLY and CDR2 FYNNEI. The CDR3 DNA is TGTGCCAGCAGTCCGGGTGGGCGGGGGAGCTCCTACAATGAGCAGTTCTTC. Translation gives CASSPGGRGSSYNEQFF. Drawing the rest from reference TRBV2 and TRBJ2-1, the complete variable domain is EPEVTQTPSHQVTQMGQEVILRCVPISNHLYFYWYRQILGQKVEFLVSFYNNEISEKSEIFDDQFSVERPDGSNFTLKIRSTKLEDSAMYFCASSPGGRGSSYNEQFFGPGTRLTVL.

V usage is TRBV6-6 and J usage is TRBJ2-7; 11 positions agree with TRBD2. V lost 5 bases to trimming and J lost 0 bases; unmatched junction nucleotides: 6. Germline V gene lookup returns CDR1 MNHNY and CDR2 SVGAGI (reference sequence). The CDR3 contains 16 residues. CDR3 DNA sequence: TGTGCCAGCAGTCTTTTCGGGACTAGCGGCTCCTACGAGCAGTACTTC. Encoded protein: CASSLFGTSGSYEQYF.

This chain uses TRBV6-1 with TRBJ2-5, with 7 bases lining up with TRBD1. Germline V CDR1 and CDR2: MNHNS, SASEGT. The CDR3 extends over 17 amino acids. The junction had 10 bases not matched to a gene; V was cut back by 2 bases and J by 1 base. CDR3 loop: CASSESVWRQGQETQYF. CDR3 nucleotides: TGTGCCAGCAGTGAATCAGTTTGGCGACAGGGCCAAGAGACCCAGTACTTC.

The CDR3 bases are TGCGCCAGCAGTGAGTCAGGGGACACTGAAGCTTTCTTT. Protein sequence: CASSESGDTEAFF. The chain employs TRBV10-2 and TRBJ1-1; D perhaps matches TRBD1 (5 bases). The ends were cut back, 0 bases at V and 3 bases at J, with 5 bases in the middle. The CDR3 extends over 13 amino acids. The germline V gene encodes CDR1 WSHSY and CDR2 SAAADI.

The CDR3, as DNA: TGTGCCAGCAGCCCGAGAAGTGTGGCAGATACGCAGTATTTT. Its protein product is CASSPRSVADTQYF. This sequence joins TRBV7-2 and TRBJ2-3; D is uncertain. The V gene lost 5 bases and the J gene lost 4 bases, with 13 bases spanning the gap. CDR1 is SGHTA and CDR2 is FQGNSA in the germline V gene. The CDR3 sequence is 14 residues long.

This clone occurred a few times. The chain links TRBV5-4 to TRBJ1-2; D uncertain. Germline CDR1 and CDR2: SGHNT and YYREEE (reference sequence). Trimming stripped 1 base from V and 2 bases from J, with 12 bases between. The CDR3 totals 15 residues. CDR3 protein: CASSLNHLDNYGYTF. Here the CDR3 DNA reads TGTGCCAGCAGCTTGAACCATCTAGACAACTATGGCTACACCTTC.

The chain has TRBV29-1 and TRBJ2-1; D possibly corresponds to TRBD2 (5 bases). V lost 7 bases to trimming and J lost 9 bases, with 19 bases between them. This CDR3 comprises 13 residues. The germline gives CDR1 SQVTM, CDR2 ANQGSEA. The CDR3 DNA follows: TGCAGCGAGAGGGCCTTGGAGAGCGGTGAGCAGTTCTTC. Translating gives CSERALESGEQFF.

The chain carries TRBV10-2 and TRBJ1-5, with D maybe TRBD1 (5 bases). The germline V and J ends were trimmed by 1 base and 3 bases, with 13 bases remaining between them. This CDR3 spans 16 amino acids. Germline lookup yields CDR1 WSHSY and CDR2 SAAADI. CDR3 DNA: TGCGCCAGCAGTGAGTTCCCTAGGGGCCCCAATCAGCCCCAGCATTTT. Amino acid sequence: CASSEFPRGPNQPQHF.

The rearrangement uses TRBV4-3 and TRBJ2-1; 10 bases line up with TRBD2. The V gene end was trimmed by 3 bases and the J gene end by 10 bases; junction bases not matched to a gene: 12. Germline V CDR1 and CDR2: LGHNA, YSLEER. The CDR3 consists of 16 residues. The CDR3 spells CASSQGAGGPGREQFF. CDR3 DNA: TGCGCCAGCAGCCAGGGAGCGGGAGGGCCGGGGAGAGAGCAGTTCTTC.

V usage is TRBV5-1 and J usage is TRBJ2-7, with D hard to call. This CDR3 spans 13 amino acids. The germline V gene has CDR1 SGHRS and CDR2 YFSETQ. V lost 3 bases and J 3 bases, leaving 10 bases between the germline ends. CDR3 DNA sequence: TGCGCCAGCAGCTCCGGGTCAAGCTACGAGCAGTACTTC. The encoded protein is CASSSGSSYEQYF.